Shown below are 24 T cell receptor beta chains from a single sample sequenced in a study of shared clonotypes between healthy human individuals. Assay used: immunoSEQ multiplex PCR; TCRdb lists only in-frame clones, some missing. The sample has 2 million to 2.5 million clones; roughly 95% are singletons. Sequenced material: naive CD4+ T cells sorted from blood. Subset described: CD45RA+ positively selected. Every receptor here comes from a man younger than 35 in good health.

The gene calls are TRBV5-6 and TRBJ1-1; D is unclear. Trimming took 4 bases from V and 4 from J, leaving 23 bases between them. This CDR3 has 17 amino acids. The germline V gene encodes CDR1 SGHDT and CDR2 YYEEEE. CDR3 protein: CASSLYSSRGSTTEAFF. CDR3 DNA: TGTGCCAGCAGCCTCTATTCCTCAAGAGGGTCGACCACTGAAGCTTTCTTT.

A single count supports this clone. The rearrangement uses TRBV28 and TRBJ1-2; D ambiguous. This CDR3 is built from 12 residues. V gave up 5 bases and J gave up 7 bases, with 11 bases separating them. Germline CDR1 and CDR2: MDHEN and SYDVKM. The CDR3 protein is CASSMGSSGYTF. CDR3 DNA sequence: TGTGCCAGCAGTATGGGCAGCAGTGGCTACACCTTC.

The chain recombines TRBV10-3 with TRBJ2-1; a possible D gene is TRBD1 (5 bases). Germline CDR1 and CDR2: ENHRY and SYGVKD. V was shortened by 5 bases and J by 5 bases, with 13 bases between the two germline ends. CDR3 length equals 14 residues. The CDR3 sequence: CAISPPTADNEQFF. Here the CDR3 DNA reads TGTGCCATCAGTCCCCCGACAGCCGACAATGAGCAGTTCTTC.

The rearrangement links TRBV9 to TRBJ2-2, with 10 positions matching TRBD1. Trimming cost V 0 bases and J 4 bases; bases outside gene matches: 9. The CDR3 is 18 amino acids. Germline CDR1 SGDLS, CDR2 YYNGEE. The CDR3 nucleotides are TGTGCCAGCAGCGTAGATGGGGACAGGGGAAGGGTCACCGGGGAGCTGTTTTTT. This translates into CASSVDGDRGRVTGELFF.

The rearrangement uses TRBV27 and TRBJ2-3; tentative D call: TRBD2 (6 bases). CDR3 length equals 16 residues. Per the germline V gene, CDR1 is MNHEY and CDR2 is SMNVEV (reference sequence). The ends were cut back, 3 bases at V and 5 bases at J, with 18 bases in the middle. DNA for the CDR3: TGTGCCAGCAGTTTCCCCCCGGGAGCATGGGAAGATACGCAGTATTTT. This gives the protein CASSFPPGAWEDTQYF.

This sequence joins TRBV30 and TRBJ1-5, with no clear D. V lost 4 bases, J lost 4 bases, and 14 bases lay in between. The CDR3 is 14 residues long. The germline V gene has CDR1 GTSNPN and CDR2 SVGIG (reference sequence). The chain's CDR3 is CAWTHGLGNQPQHF. As DNA, the CDR3 is TGTGCCTGGACCCACGGATTGGGAAATCAGCCCCAGCATTTT.

This clone occurred once. The chain employs TRBV7-2 and TRBJ1-5; D not resolved. Trimming shortened V by 5 bases and J by 6 bases, and 14 bases separated the two germline ends. In germline, CDR1 is SGHTA, CDR2 FQGNSA. This CDR3 comprises 14 residues. The CDR3 bases are TGTGCCAGCAGCACTCAACTCCTCCCTCAGCCCCAGCATTTT. It specifies CASSTQLLPQPQHF.

Comment on this clone: The same CDR3 also results from other DNA sequences found in this sample. CDR3 residues: CASSSTGSYEQYF. For the CDR3, the DNA is TGTGCCAGCAGTTCGACAGGATCTTACGAGCAGTACTTC. This chain joins TRBV6-5 and TRBJ2-7; D is possibly TRBD1 (6 bases). CDR3 length: 13 amino acids. V was shortened by 4 bases and J by 4 bases, with 11 bases between the two germline ends. The germline V gene has CDR1 MNHEY and CDR2 SVGAGI.

V gene TRBV19 combines with J gene TRBJ2-2; 9 nucleotides match TRBD2. V lost 7 bases and J lost 5; bases outside the gene matches: 2. This CDR3 contains 13 residues. Germline V lookup: CDR1 LNHDA, CDR2 SQIVND (reference sequence). The CDR3 DNA is TGTGCCAGTAATCTAGCGGGGACCGGGGAGCTGTTTTTT. This encodes CASNLAGTGELFF.

This chain uses TRBV18 with TRBJ2-7; no clear D gene. Germline V lookup: CDR1 KGHSH, CDR2 LQKENI. Between the trimmed V and J ends, which lost 3 bases and 5 bases, there was a span of 11 bases. The CDR3 sequence is 13 residues long. CDR3: CASSPERIHEQYF. In DNA form, the CDR3 reads TGTGCCAGCTCACCTGAACGGATTCACGAGCAGTACTTC.

The chain links TRBV6-6 to TRBJ1-1; D gene ambiguous. Germline CDR1 reads MNHNY; CDR2 reads SVGAGI (reference sequence). The CDR3 is 15 amino acids. Trimming shortened V by 4 bases and J by 9 bases, and 21 bases separated the two germline ends. The chain's CDR3 is CASSFSGDTAPQAFF. DNA for the CDR3: TGTGCCAGCAGTTTCTCCGGGGATACAGCCCCTCAAGCTTTCTTT.

This chain uses TRBV10-2 with TRBJ1-1, with TRBD1 as a possible D gene (5 bases). Germline CDR1 and CDR2: WSHSY and SAAADI. Trimming took 2 bases from V and 1 from J, leaving 11 bases between them. CDR3 length: 15 amino acids. CDR3 nucleotides: TGCGCCAGCAGTGAGGAGGGGCAGAGGAACACTGAAGCTTTCTTT. Translating gives CASSEEGQRNTEAFF.

This clone is a singleton in its sample. This chain joins TRBV29-1 and TRBJ1-4, with D possibly being TRBD1 (6 bases). The CDR3 length is 14 residues. Trimming stripped 7 bases from V and 5 bases from J, with 17 bases between. Per the germline V gene, CDR1 is SQVTM and CDR2 is ANQGSEA. The CDR3 loop reads CSAGGHSGNEKLFF. CDR3 nucleotide sequence: TGCAGCGCCGGGGGCCACTCTGGAAATGAAAAACTGTTTTTT.

The rearrangement uses TRBV2 and TRBJ1-2; 9 positions match TRBD1. The CDR3 consists of 14 residues. The trim removed 1 base at V and 8 bases at J, leaving 5 bases unmatched. Germline V gives CDR1 SNHLY, CDR2 FYNNEI. For the CDR3, the DNA is TGTGCCAGCAGTGAAGAACAGGGGGCGTACGGCTACACCTTC. It is translated as CASSEEQGAYGYTF.

The CDR3 sequence: CASSLGWATTIGVLTF. In DNA form, the CDR3 reads TGTGCCAGCAGCTTAGGCTGGGCGACCACCATCGGCGTCCTGACTTTC. The genes are TRBV7-2 and TRBJ2-6; D ambiguous. V lost 1 base and J 12 bases, leaving 19 bases between the germline ends. The CDR3 totals 16 residues. Germline V CDR1 and CDR2: SGHTA, FQGNSA.

The chain joins TRBV6-5 to TRBJ2-5, with TRBD2 identical over 11 bases. Trimming removed 6 bases from V and 0 bases from J; junction bases left unmatched: 3. Germline CDR1 MNHEY, CDR2 SVGAGI. CDR3 size: 15 residues. The CDR3 loop is CASRSSGGYQETQYF. The CDR3 region has the DNA TGTGCCAGCAGGTCTAGCGGGGGGTACCAAGAGACCCAGTACTTC.

Regarding this clone: The same CDR3 can be traced to other DNA sequences in this sample. CDR3 nucleotides: TGTGCCAGCTCACCAGGGACAGGTAATCAGCCCCAGCATTTT. This codes for CASSPGTGNQPQHF. The chain uses TRBV18 and TRBJ1-5; TRBD1 agrees at 8 bases. The V gene end was trimmed by 2 bases and the J gene end by 4 bases; junction bases not matched to a gene: 1. The V gene's germline CDR1 is KGHSH and CDR2 LQKENI. The CDR3 is made up of 14 amino acids.

The gene calls are TRBV10-1 and TRBJ2-5, with TRBD2 identical over 9 bases. The junction had 4 bases not matched to a gene; V was cut back by 4 bases and J by 1 base. Germline CDR1 WNHNN, CDR2 SYGVQD (reference sequence). The CDR3 contains 15 residues. The CDR3 DNA reads TGCGCCAGCAGTGCCGGAGCGGGAGGCCAAGAGACCCAGTACTTC. It codes for CASSAGAGGQETQYF.

The V and J genes are TRBV10-3 and TRBJ2-1; 7 bases fit TRBD2. CDR1 is ENHRY, CDR2 SYGVKD, per germline. The CDR3 covers 16 residues. Trimming at V came to 7 bases and at J to 4 bases, leaving 13 bases not matched to a gene. The CDR3 protein is CAINPGASGSYNEQFF. For the CDR3, the DNA is TGTGCCATCAACCCCGGAGCTAGCGGCAGTTACAATGAGCAGTTCTTC.

V usage is TRBV7-6 and J usage is TRBJ2-1; the D gene is possibly TRBD1 (6 bases). Germline V CDR1 and CDR2: SGHVS, FNYEAQ. Trimming removed 2 bases from V and 0 bases from J, with 11 bases in between. This CDR3 comprises 16 residues. The CDR3 here is CASSLQGPSSYNEQFF. CDR3 nucleotides: TGTGCCAGCAGCTTACAGGGGCCGAGCTCCTACAATGAGCAGTTCTTC.

This chain links TRBV9 with TRBJ2-5, with D perhaps matching TRBD2 (7 bases). Trimming stripped 0 bases from V and 5 bases from J, with 17 bases between. Germline-derived CDR1 and CDR2 are SGDLS and YYNGEE. The length of the CDR3 is 16 residues. Written as DNA, the CDR3 is TGTGCCAGCAGCGTAGCTGGAGGGGGGGCCAAGGAGACCCAGTACTTC. The encoded protein is CASSVAGGGAKETQYF.

This chain uses TRBV5-4 with TRBJ2-3; TRBD2 matches at 7 bases. V lost 4 bases, J lost 5 bases, and 13 bases stayed unmatched. From germline, CDR1 is SGHNT and CDR2 YYREEE (reference sequence). The CDR3 covers 16 residues. CDR3 DNA sequence: TGTGCCAGCAGCCTGGGAGGGAGGGCCGGGGAAGATACGCAGTATTTT. Its translation is CASSLGGRAGEDTQYF.

This clone was seen only once. The chain links TRBV10-3 to TRBJ1-2, with D possibly being TRBD1 (6 bases). CDR3 length: 14 amino acids. Between the trimmed V and J ends, which lost 8 bases and 5 bases, there was a span of 18 bases. Germline V gene sequence: CDR1 ENHRY, CDR2 SYGVKD. The CDR3 coding sequence is TGTGCCATCGGCGAGGGGGGGCAGGTATATGGCTACACCTTC. Translated, it gives CAIGEGGQVYGYTF.

The chain combines TRBV5-1 with TRBJ1-2; 7 bases are a match to TRBD1. The trim removed 5 bases at V and 5 bases at J, leaving 6 bases unmatched. CDR1 and CDR2 from the germline V gene are SGHRS and YFSETQ. This CDR3 has 13 amino acids. The DNA of the CDR3 is TGCGCCAGCAGACTGGGACAGCCGTATGGCTACACCTTC. Protein product: CASRLGQPYGYTF.